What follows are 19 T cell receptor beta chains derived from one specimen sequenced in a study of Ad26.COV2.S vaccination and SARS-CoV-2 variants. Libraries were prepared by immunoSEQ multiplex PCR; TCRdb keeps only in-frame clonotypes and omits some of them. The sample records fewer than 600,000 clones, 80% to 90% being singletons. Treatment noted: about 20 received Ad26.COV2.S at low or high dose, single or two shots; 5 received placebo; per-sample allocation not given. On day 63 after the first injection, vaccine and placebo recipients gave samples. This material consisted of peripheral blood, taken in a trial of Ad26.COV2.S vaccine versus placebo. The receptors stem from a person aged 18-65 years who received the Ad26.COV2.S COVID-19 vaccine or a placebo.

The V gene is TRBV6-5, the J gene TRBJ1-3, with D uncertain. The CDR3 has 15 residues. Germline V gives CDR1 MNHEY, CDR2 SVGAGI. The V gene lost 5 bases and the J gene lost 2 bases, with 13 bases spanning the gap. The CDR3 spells CASSLKAGAGNTIYF. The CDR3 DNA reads TGTGCCAGCAGTCTAAAAGCGGGCGCTGGAAACACCATATATTTT.

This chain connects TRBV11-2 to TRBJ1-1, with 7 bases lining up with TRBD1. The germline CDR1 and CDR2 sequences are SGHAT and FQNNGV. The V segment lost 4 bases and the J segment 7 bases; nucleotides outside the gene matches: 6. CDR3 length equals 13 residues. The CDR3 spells CASSSGAGGEAFF. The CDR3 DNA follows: TGTGCCAGCAGCTCCGGGGCAGGGGGTGAAGCTTTCTTT.

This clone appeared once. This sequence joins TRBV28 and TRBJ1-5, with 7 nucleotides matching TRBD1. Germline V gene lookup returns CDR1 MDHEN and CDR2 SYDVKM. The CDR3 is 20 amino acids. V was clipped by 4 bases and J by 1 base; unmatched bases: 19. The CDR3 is CASSSPRDSYTEISNQPQHF. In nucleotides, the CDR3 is TGTGCCAGCAGTTCCCCTAGGGACAGCTATACCGAGATAAGCAATCAGCCCCAGCATTTT.

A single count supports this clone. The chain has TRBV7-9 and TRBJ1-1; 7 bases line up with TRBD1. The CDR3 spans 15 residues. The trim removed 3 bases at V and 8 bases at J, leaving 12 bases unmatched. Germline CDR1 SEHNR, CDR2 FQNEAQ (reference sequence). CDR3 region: CASSFVRKGASEAFF. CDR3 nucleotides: TGTGCCAGCAGCTTTGTTAGGAAGGGGGCTTCAGAAGCTTTCTTT.

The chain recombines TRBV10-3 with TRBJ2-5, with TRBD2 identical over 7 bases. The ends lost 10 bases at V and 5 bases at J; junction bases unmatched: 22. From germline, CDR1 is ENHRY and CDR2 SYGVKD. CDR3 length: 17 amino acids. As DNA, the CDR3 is TGTGCCACGTCGGGAGGCTCCGGGGCTTGGGAATGGGAGACCCAGTACTTC. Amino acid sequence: CATSGGSGAWEWETQYF.

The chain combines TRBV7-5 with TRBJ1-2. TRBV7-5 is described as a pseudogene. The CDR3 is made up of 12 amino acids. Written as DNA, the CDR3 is TGTGCCAGAAGCTTCGCGTCCTATGGCTACACCTTC. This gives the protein CARSFASYGYTF.

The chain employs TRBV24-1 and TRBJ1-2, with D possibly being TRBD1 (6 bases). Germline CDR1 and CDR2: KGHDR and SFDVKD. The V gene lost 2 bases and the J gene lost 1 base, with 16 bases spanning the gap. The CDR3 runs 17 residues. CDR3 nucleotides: TGTGCCACCAGTGATTGGGGGTCAGGGGCGATTAACTATGGCTACACCTTC. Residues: CATSDWGSGAINYGYTF.

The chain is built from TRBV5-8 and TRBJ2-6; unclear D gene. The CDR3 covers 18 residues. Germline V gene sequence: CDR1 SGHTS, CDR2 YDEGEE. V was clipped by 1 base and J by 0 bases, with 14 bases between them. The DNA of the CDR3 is TGTGCCAGCAGCTTGTTACCCAGTGTCCTCTCTGGGGCCAACGTCCTGACTTTC. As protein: CASSLLPSVLSGANVLTF.

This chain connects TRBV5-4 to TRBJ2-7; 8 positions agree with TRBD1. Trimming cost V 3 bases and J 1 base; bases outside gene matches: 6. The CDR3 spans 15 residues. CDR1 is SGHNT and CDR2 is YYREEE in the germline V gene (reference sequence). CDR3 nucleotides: TGTGCCAGCAGCTCCCGGCGACAGGGGTCCTACGAGCAGTACTTC. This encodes CASSSRRQGSYEQYF.

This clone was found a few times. CDR3 loop: CASLGQRYQETQYF. The DNA for the CDR3 is TGTGCCAGCCTGGGACAAAGGTACCAAGAGACCCAGTACTTC. The chain uses TRBV2 and TRBJ2-5, with D tentatively TRBD1 (6 bases). V was clipped by 8 bases and J by 0 bases, with 13 bases between them. This CDR3 is 14 amino acids long. Germline CDR1 reads SNHLY; CDR2 reads FYNNEI.

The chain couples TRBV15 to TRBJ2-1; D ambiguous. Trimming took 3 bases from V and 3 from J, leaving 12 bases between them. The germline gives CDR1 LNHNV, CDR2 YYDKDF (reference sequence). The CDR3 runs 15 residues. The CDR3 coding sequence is TGTGCCACCAGCAGGCATTACAGCCTCTACAATGAGCAGTTCTTC. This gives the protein CATSRHYSLYNEQFF. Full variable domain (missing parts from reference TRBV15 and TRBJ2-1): DAMVIQNPRYQVTQFGKPVTLSCSQTLNHNVMYWYQQKSSQAPKLLFHYYDKDFNNEADTPDNFQSRRPNTSFCFLDIRSPGLGDTAMYLCATSRHYSLYNEQFFGPGTRLTVL.

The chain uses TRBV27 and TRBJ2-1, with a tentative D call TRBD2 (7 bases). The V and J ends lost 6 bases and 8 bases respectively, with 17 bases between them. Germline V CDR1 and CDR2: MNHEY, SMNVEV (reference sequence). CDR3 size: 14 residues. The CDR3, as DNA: TGTGCCAGCAGCCTTAGGGGGAGGGTTCATGAGCAGTTCTTC. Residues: CASSLRGRVHEQFF.

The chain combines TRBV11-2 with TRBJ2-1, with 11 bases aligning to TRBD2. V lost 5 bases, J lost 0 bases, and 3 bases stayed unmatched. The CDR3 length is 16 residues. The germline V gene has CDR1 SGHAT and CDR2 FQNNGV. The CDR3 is CASSQTSGISYNEQFF. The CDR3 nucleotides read TGTGCCAGCAGCCAGACTAGCGGGATCTCCTACAATGAGCAGTTCTTC.

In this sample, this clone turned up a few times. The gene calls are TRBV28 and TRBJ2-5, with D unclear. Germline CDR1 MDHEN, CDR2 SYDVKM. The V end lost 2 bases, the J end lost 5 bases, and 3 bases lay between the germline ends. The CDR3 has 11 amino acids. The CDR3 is CASSLRETQYF. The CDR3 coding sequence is TGTGCCAGCAGTTTAAGGGAGACCCAGTACTTC. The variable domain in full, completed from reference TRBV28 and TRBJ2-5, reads DVKVTQSSRYLVKRTGEKVFLECVQDMDHENMFWYRQDPGLGLRLIYFSYDVKMKEKGDIPEGYSVSREKKERFSLILESASTNQTSMYLCASSLRETQYFGPGTRLLVL.

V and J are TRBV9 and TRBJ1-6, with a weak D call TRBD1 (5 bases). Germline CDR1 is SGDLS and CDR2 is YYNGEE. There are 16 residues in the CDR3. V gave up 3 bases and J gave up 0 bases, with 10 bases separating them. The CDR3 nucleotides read TGTGCCAGCAGCGCGACAGAAAGCTCCTATAATTCACCCCTCCACTTT. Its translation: CASSATESSYNSPLHF.

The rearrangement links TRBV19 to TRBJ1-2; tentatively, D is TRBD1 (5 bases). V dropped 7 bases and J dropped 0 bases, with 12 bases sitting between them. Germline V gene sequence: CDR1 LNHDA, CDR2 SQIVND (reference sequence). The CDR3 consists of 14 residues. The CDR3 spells CASTVGGANYGYTF. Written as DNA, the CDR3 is TGTGCCAGTACTGTCGGGGGAGCTAACTATGGCTACACCTTC.

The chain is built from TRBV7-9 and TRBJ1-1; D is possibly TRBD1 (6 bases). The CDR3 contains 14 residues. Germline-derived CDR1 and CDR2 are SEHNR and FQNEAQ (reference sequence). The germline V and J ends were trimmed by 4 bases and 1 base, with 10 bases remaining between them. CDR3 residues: CASSWTAPNTEAFF. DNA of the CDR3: TGTGCCAGCAGCTGGACAGCACCGAACACTGAAGCTTTCTTT.

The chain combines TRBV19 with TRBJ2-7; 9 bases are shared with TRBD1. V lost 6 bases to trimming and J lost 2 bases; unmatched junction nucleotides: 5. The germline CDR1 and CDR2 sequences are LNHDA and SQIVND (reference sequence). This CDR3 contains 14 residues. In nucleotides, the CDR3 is TGTGCCAGTAGACCGGGACAGGGCCCCTACGAGCAGTACTTC. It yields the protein CASRPGQGPYEQYF.

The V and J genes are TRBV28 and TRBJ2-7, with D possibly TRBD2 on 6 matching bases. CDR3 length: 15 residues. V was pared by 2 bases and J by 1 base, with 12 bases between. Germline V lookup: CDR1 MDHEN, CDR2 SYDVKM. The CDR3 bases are TGTGCCAGCAGTTTACGGGGACTGATATCCTACGAGCAGTACTTC. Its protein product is CASSLRGLISYEQYF.